The rows below give T cell receptor beta chains drawn from one sample of a study of blood T cell repertoires in COVID-19. This table comes from immunoSEQ multiplex PCR, and its TCRdb copy is limited to in-frame clones, with some not included. The data contain approximately 92,000 clones, about 83% of them seen just once; the ten biggest clones take up about 17%. Source material: peripheral blood. Source of these receptors: a woman in her sixties or seventies with COVID-19, enrolled during active disease. Both conserved end residues are part of each CDR3. The D gene is left open where the match is weak. Some rows mark clone size as missing; the rest say once, few, many or name a class of expanded clone.

v_call: TRBV15; d_call: .; clone_size: .; j_call: TRBJ2-5; cdr3_aa: CATSRERAGQIGETQYF; cdr3_nt: TGTGCCACCAGCAGAGAAAGAGCAGGGCAGATCGGGGAGACCCAGTACTTC
v_call: TRBV13; d_call: TRBD2; clone_size: .; j_call: TRBJ2-1; cdr3_aa: CASSASGGAVEPYNEQFF; cdr3_nt: TGTGCCAGCAGCGCTAGCGGGGGGGCCGTAGAACCCTACAATGAGCAGTTCTTC
v_call: TRBV9; d_call: .; clone_size: .; j_call: TRBJ1-5; cdr3_aa: CASSVIQGTRQPQHF; cdr3_nt: TGTGCCAGCAGCGTAATCCAGGGAACGAGGCAGCCCCAGCATTTT
v_call: TRBV10-3; d_call: .; clone_size: .; j_call: TRBJ2-5; cdr3_aa: CAISESSFQGQETQYF; cdr3_nt: TGTGCCATCAGTGAGTCATCCTTCCAGGGTCAAGAGACCCAGTACTTC
v_call: TRBV7-2; d_call: .; clone_size: .; j_call: TRBJ2-3; cdr3_aa: CASSPSQGQASQYF; cdr3_nt: TGTGCCAGCAGCCCATCCCAAGGTCAGGCGTCGCAGTATTTT
v_call: TRBV3-1/TRBV3-2; d_call: TRBD2; clone_size: .; j_call: TRBJ2-3; cdr3_aa: CASTPGLDTDTQYF; cdr3_nt: TGTGCCAGCACCCCGGGACTAGACACAGATACGCAGTATTTT
v_call: TRBV5-4; d_call: .; clone_size: .; j_call: TRBJ1-2; cdr3_aa: CASSKSRDLDGYTF; cdr3_nt: TGTGCCAGCAGCAAATCCCGGGATCTAGATGGCTACACCTTC
v_call: TRBV19; d_call: TRBD1; clone_size: .; j_call: TRBJ2-7; cdr3_aa: CASRKTGGPYEQYF; cdr3_nt: TGTGCCAGTAGAAAGACAGGGGGGCCATACGAGCAGTACTTC
v_call: TRBV11-1; d_call: TRBD1; clone_size: .; j_call: TRBJ1-1; cdr3_aa: CASSSSGGYTEAFF; cdr3_nt: TGTGCCAGCAGTTCTTCAGGGGGGTACACTGAAGCTTTCTTT
v_call: TRBV4-3; d_call: TRBD2; clone_size: .; j_call: TRBJ2-3; cdr3_aa: CASSPHPGLAGTDTQYF; cdr3_nt: TGCGCCAGCAGCCCCCATCCGGGACTAGCGGGGACAGATACGCAGTATTTT
v_call: TRBV11-1; d_call: TRBD1; clone_size: .; j_call: TRBJ2-3; cdr3_aa: CASSPDRGYTDTQYF; cdr3_nt: TGTGCCAGCAGTCCGGACAGGGGGTACACAGATACGCAGTATTTT
v_call: TRBV10-3; d_call: TRBD1; clone_size: .; j_call: TRBJ2-3; cdr3_aa: CAIRDRGLADTQYF; cdr3_nt: TGTGCCATCAGGGACAGGGGGCTGGCAGATACGCAGTATTTT
v_call: TRBV9; d_call: TRBD2; clone_size: .; j_call: TRBJ2-5; cdr3_aa: CASSVGRGGPETQYF; cdr3_nt: TGTGCCAGCAGCGTAGGGCGGGGGGGCCCGGAGACCCAGTACTTC
v_call: TRBV6-2/TRBV6-3; d_call: .; clone_size: .; j_call: TRBJ1-1; cdr3_aa: CASSYNSGNTEAFF; cdr3_nt: TGTGCCAGCAGTTACAATTCGGGGAACACTGAAGCTTTCTTT
v_call: TRBV5-6; d_call: TRBD2; clone_size: .; j_call: TRBJ2-3; cdr3_aa: CASSLRGGLSDTQYF; cdr3_nt: TGTGCCAGCAGCTTGCGGGGGGGCCTTTCTGATACGCAGTATTTT
v_call: TRBV18; d_call: .; clone_size: .; j_call: TRBJ1-1; cdr3_aa: CASSPSTVGTFF; cdr3_nt: TGTGCCAGCTCCCCTAGCACTGTAGGGACTTTCTTT
v_call: TRBV2; d_call: .; clone_size: .; j_call: TRBJ2-5; cdr3_aa: CASISTAQETQYF; cdr3_nt: TGTGCCAGCATTTCGACAGCCCAAGAGACCCAGTACTTC
v_call: TRBV15; d_call: TRBD1; clone_size: once; j_call: TRBJ1-2; cdr3_aa: CATSLPGQGAYGYTF; cdr3_nt: TGTGCCACCAGCCTGCCGGGACAGGGGGCGTACGGCTACACCTTC
v_call: TRBV4-3; d_call: TRBD2; clone_size: .; j_call: TRBJ2-7; cdr3_aa: CASSQGLAGVYEQYF; cdr3_nt: TGCGCCAGCAGCCAGGGACTAGCGGGGGTATACGAGCAGTACTTC
v_call: TRBV18; d_call: .; clone_size: once; j_call: TRBJ1-3; cdr3_aa: CASSPSQAVGSGNTIYF; cdr3_nt: TGTGCCAGCTCACCAAGCCAGGCAGTTGGCTCTGGAAACACCATATATTTT
v_call: TRBV3-1/TRBV3-2; d_call: .; clone_size: once; j_call: TRBJ2-5; cdr3_aa: CASSLRGEGPRETQYF; cdr3_nt: TGTGCCAGCAGCCTGAGAGGAGAGGGCCCTCGGGAGACCCAGTACTTC
v_call: TRBV13; d_call: TRBD1; clone_size: .; j_call: TRBJ1-1; cdr3_aa: CASSSTGGQNTEAFF; cdr3_nt: TGTGCCAGCAGCTCTACAGGGGGGCAGAACACTGAAGCTTTCTTT
v_call: TRBV9; d_call: TRBD1; clone_size: .; j_call: TRBJ1-4; cdr3_aa: CASSLTGSIEKLFF; cdr3_nt: TGTGCCAGCAGCTTGACAGGGTCGATTGAAAAACTGTTTTTT
v_call: TRBV5-6; d_call: .; clone_size: .; j_call: TRBJ1-2; cdr3_aa: CASSLWGQEWGYTF; cdr3_nt: TGTGCCAGCAGCTTATGGGGGCAGGAGTGGGGCTACACCTTC
v_call: TRBV3-1/TRBV3-2; d_call: TRBD2; clone_size: .; j_call: TRBJ2-5; cdr3_aa: CASSQELGGGPPMETQYF; cdr3_nt: TGTGCCAGCAGCCAAGAATTGGGCGGGGGGCCACCGATGGAGACCCAGTACTTC
v_call: TRBV6-5; d_call: TRBD1; clone_size: .; j_call: TRBJ1-5; cdr3_aa: CASRTGGGNQPQHF; cdr3_nt: TGTGCCAGCAGGACAGGGGGCGGCAATCAGCCCCAGCATTTT
v_call: TRBV10-1; d_call: .; clone_size: .; j_call: TRBJ1-6; cdr3_aa: CASSESREVNSPLHF; cdr3_nt: TGCGCCAGCAGTGAGAGCAGGGAAGTGAATTCACCCCTCCACTTT